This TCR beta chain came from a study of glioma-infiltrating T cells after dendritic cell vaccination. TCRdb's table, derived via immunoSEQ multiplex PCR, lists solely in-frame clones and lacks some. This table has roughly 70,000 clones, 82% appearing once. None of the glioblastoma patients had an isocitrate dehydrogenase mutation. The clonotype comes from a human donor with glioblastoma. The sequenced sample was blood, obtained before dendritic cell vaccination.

Written as DNA, the CDR3 is TGTGCCTGGAGCACCAGGACAGGGCGGAACACTGAAGCTTTCTTT. Its protein is CAWSTRTGRNTEAFF. This chain connects TRBV30 to TRBJ1-1; TRBD1 matches 8 bases. The V and J ends lost 3 bases and 1 base, in that order; junction bases with no gene match: 7. The CDR3 has 15 amino acids. The V gene's germline CDR1 is GTSNPN and CDR2 SVGIG (reference sequence).